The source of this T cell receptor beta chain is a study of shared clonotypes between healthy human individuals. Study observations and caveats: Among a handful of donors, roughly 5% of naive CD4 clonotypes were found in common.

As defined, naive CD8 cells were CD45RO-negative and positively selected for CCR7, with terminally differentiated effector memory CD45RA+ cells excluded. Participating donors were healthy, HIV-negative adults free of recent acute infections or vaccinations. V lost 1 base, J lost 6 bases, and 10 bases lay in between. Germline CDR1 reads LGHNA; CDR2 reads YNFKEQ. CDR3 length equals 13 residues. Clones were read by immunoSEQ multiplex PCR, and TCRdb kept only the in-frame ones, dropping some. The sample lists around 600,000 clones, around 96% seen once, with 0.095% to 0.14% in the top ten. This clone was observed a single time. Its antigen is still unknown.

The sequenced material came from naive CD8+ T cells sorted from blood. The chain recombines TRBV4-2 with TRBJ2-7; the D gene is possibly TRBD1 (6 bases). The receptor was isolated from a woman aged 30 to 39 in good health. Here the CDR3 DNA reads TGTGCCAGCAGCCAAGCAACAGGGCCCGAGCAGTACTTC. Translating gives CASSQATGPEQYF.